The present entry profiles one T cell receptor (beta chain) with its context. The sample comes from a study of T cells in Graves' hyperthyroidism and ophthalmopathy. Researchers amplified the TCR beta CDR3 regions from RNA transcripts. HTBI primers were employed in a first-round RT-PCR of the TCR CDR3. TCRdb passed the multiplex PCR reads through MiXCR, listing each CDR3 protein once. Of about 640,000 distinct CDR3 sequences in the sample, about 45% were seen once. Uncontrolled infections, other autoimmune diseases, pregnancy or lactation led to exclusion of patients. Losses at the gene ends were 1 base for V and 4 bases for J; bases not matched to a gene: 2. Germline V gene lookup returns CDR1 SGHAT and CDR2 FQNNGV. This CDR3 has 15 amino acids.

Sequenced sample: peripheral blood or thyroid tissue (not recorded which). The receptor was derived from an adult man with Graves' disease, either hyperthyroidism or ophthalmopathy (not recorded which). The V gene is TRBV11-2, the J gene TRBJ1-4; TRBD1 aligns across 8 bases. The CDR3 here is CASSLAGGRNEKLFF. CDR3 nucleotide sequence: TGTGCCAGCAGCTTAGCAGGGGGCCGTAATGAAAAACTGTTTTTT.